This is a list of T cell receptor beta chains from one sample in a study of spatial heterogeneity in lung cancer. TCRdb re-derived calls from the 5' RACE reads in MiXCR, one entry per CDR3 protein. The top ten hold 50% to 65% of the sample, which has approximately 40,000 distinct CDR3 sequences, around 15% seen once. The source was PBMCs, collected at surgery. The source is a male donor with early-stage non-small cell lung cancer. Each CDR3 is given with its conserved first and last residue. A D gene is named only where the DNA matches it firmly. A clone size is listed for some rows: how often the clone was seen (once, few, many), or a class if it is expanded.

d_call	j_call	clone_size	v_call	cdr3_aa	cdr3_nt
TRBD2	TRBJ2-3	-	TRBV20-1	CSAYFLAGGGDTQYF	TGCAGTGCTTATTTCCTAGCGGGAGGGGGAGATACGCAGTATTTT
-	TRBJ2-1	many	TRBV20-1	CSAPRDQGHNEQFF	TGCAGTGCCCCGCGGGACCAGGGCCACAATGAGCAGTTCTTC
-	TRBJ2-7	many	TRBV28	CASSLPYEQYF	TGTGCCAGCAGTCTTCCCTACGAGCAGTACTTC
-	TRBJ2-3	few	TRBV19	CASSPDSLYTDTQYF	TGTGCCAGTAGTCCGGACAGCTTATACACAGATACGCAGTATTTT
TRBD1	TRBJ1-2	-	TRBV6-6	CASSWSLNRGNGYTF	TGTGCCAGCAGTTGGAGCCTAAACAGGGGCAATGGCTACACCTTC
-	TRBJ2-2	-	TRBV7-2	CASRKLGTTGELFF	TGTGCCAGCAGGAAACTAGGAACCACCGGGGAGCTGTTTTTT
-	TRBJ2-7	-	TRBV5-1	CASSLEYSYEQYF	TGCGCCAGCAGCTTGGAATACTCCTACGAGCAGTACTTC
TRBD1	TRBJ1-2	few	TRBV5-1	CASSLDRGNGYTF	TGCGCCAGCAGCTTGGACAGGGGGAACGGCTACACCTTC
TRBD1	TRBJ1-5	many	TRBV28	CASTTWQGALGNQPQHF	TGTGCCAGCACTACCTGGCAGGGGGCGTTAGGCAATCAGCCCCAGCATTTT
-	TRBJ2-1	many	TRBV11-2	CASSLDRSLEGPVSYNEQFF	TGTGCCAGCAGCTTAGATAGAAGCTTGGAGGGGCCGGTTTCCTACAATGAGCAGTTCTTC
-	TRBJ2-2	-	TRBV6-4	CASSGTSGELFF	TGTGCCAGCAGTGGCACATCCGGGGAGCTGTTTTTT
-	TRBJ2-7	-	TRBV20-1	CSASEENSYEQYF	TGCAGTGCTAGTGAAGAGAACTCCTACGAGCAGTACTTC
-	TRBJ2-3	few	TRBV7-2	CASSFPPRGGGGTQYF	TGTGCCAGCAGCTTCCCCCCACGGGGAGGGGGCGGTACGCAGTATTTT
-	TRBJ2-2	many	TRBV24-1	CATRGSTGELFF	TGTGCCACCAGGGGTAGCACCGGGGAGCTGTTTTTT
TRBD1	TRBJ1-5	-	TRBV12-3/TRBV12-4	CASRPTGGGHQPQHF	TGTGCCAGCAGACCGACAGGGGGAGGACATCAGCCCCAGCATTTT
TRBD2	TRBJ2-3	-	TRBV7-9	CASSFGAGGPSDTQYF	TGTGCCAGCAGCTTTGGAGCGGGGGGGCCGTCAGATACGCAGTATTTT
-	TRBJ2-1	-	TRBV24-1	CAIGRGSSYNEQFF	TGTGCCATCGGGCGAGGGAGCTCCTACAATGAGCAGTTCTTC
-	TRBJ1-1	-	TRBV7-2	CASSLRETEAFF	TGTGCCAGCAGCTTGCGGGAGACTGAAGCTTTCTTT
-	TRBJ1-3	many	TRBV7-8	CASSLGVTDGNTIYF	TGTGCCAGCAGCTTAGGGGTGACAGACGGAAACACCATATATTTT
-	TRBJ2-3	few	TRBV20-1	CSAIRLGQQRDTQYF	TGCAGTGCTATTCGACTCGGGCAACAACGGGATACGCAGTATTTT
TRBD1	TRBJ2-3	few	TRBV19	CASSTTGGDTQYF	TGTGCCAGTAGTACGACAGGGGGAGATACGCAGTATTTT
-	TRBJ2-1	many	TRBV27	CASSLNGRVHEQFF	TGTGCCAGCAGTTTAAACGGACGGGTACATGAGCAGTTCTTC
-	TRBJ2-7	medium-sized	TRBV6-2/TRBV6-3	CASVYGAPLYEQYF	TGTGCCAGCGTCTACGGAGCCCCGCTCTACGAGCAGTACTTC
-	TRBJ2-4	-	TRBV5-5	CASSLEALRDQYF	TGTGCCAGCAGCTTGGAGGCCCTAAGAGATCAGTACTTC
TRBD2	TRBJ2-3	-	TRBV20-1	CSASLGLAADTQYF	TGCAGTGCTAGCCTCGGCCTAGCGGCAGATACGCAGTATTTT
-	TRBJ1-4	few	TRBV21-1	CASSKGGTGGEKLFF	TGTGCCAGCAGCAAGGGAGGGACAGGGGGAGAAAAACTGTTTTTT
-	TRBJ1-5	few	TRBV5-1	CASSLGQNQPQHF	TGCGCCAGCAGCTTAGGTCAGAATCAGCCCCAGCATTTT
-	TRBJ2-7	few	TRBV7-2	CASSPAGQSSYEQYF	TGTGCCAGCAGCCCCGCGGGACAGTCTTCCTACGAGCAGTACTTC
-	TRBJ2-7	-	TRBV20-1	CSAEAAGRDEQYF	TGCAGTGCAGAGGCGGCAGGGCGTGATGAGCAGTACTTC
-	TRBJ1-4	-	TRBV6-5	CASSPVGGTPEKLFF	TGTGCCAGCAGTCCCGTTGGGGGGACGCCGGAAAAACTGTTTTTT
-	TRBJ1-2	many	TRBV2	CASSDRRTTNYGYTF	TGTGCCAGCAGTGACCGCCGGACAACTAACTATGGCTACACCTTC
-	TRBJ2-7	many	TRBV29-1	CSVLEGDSSYEQYF	TGCAGCGTCCTGGAGGGTGATAGCTCCTACGAGCAGTACTTC
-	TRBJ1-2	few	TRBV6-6	CASSPGQNYGYTF	TGTGCCAGCAGTCCTGGACAGAACTATGGCTACACCTTC
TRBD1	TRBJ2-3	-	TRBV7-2	CASSLQGSTDTQYF	TGTGCCAGCAGCCTACAGGGGAGCACAGATACGCAGTATTTT
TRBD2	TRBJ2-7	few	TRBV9	CASSVATSGVNEQYF	TGTGCCAGCAGCGTAGCGACTAGCGGGGTGAACGAGCAGTACTTC
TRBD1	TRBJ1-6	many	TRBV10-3	CAISEGQGISYNSPLHF	TGTGCCATCAGTGAGGGACAGGGGATCTCCTATAATTCACCCCTCCACTTT
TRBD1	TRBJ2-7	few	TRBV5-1	CASTQGGNSYEQYF	TGCGCCAGCACCCAAGGGGGCAACTCCTACGAGCAGTACTTC
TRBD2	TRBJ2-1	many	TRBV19	CASSTATSPEQFF	TGTGCCAGTAGTACCGCGACTAGCCCTGAGCAGTTCTTC
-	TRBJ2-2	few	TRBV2	CASSEGTNTGELFF	TGTGCCAGCAGTGAAGGGACCAACACCGGGGAGCTGTTTTTT
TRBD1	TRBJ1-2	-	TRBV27	CASSLGLGQAYGYTF	TGTGCCAGCAGTTTAGGCTTGGGACAGGCCTATGGCTACACCTTC
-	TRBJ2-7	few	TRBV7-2	CASSLRAGTSYEQYF	TGTGCCAGCAGCTTACGAGCAGGGACCTCCTACGAGCAGTACTTC
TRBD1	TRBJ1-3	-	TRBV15	CATGQGSGNTIYF	TGTGCCACCGGACAGGGGTCTGGAAACACCATATATTTT
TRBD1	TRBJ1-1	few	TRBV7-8	CASSSGQYGAEAFF	TGTGCCAGCAGCTCGGGACAGTACGGAGCTGAAGCTTTCTTT
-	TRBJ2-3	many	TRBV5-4	CASSPEWVTDTQYF	TGTGCCAGCAGCCCGGAGTGGGTAACAGATACGCAGTATTTT
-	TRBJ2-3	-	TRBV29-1	CSAGTDTQYF	TGCAGCGCCGGCACAGATACGCAGTATTTT